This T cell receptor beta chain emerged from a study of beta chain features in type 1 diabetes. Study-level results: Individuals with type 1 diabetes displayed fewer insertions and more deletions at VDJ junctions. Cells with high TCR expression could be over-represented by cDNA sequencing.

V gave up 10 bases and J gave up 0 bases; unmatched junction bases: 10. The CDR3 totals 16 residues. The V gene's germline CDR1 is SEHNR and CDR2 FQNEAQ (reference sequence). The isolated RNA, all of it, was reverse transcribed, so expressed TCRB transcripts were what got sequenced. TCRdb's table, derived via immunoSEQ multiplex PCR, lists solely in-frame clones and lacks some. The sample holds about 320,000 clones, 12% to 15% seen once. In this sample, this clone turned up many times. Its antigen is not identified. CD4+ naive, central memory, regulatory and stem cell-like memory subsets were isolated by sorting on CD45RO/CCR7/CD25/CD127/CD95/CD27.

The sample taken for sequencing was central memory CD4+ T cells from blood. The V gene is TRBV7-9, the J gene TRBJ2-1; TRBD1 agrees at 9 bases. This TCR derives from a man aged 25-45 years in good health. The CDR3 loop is CAIRQGDQSSYNEQFF. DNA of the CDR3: TGTGCCATAAGACAGGGGGACCAAAGCTCCTACAATGAGCAGTTCTTC.